This T cell receptor beta chain emerged from a study of OX40 agonist ivuxolimab in advanced cancers. Turning to the study itself: About 44% of patients had received prior checkpoint inhibitor therapy.

General study points: More expanded clones were seen, on average, in CD8+ T cells than in CD4+.

The CDR3 covers 16 residues. The germline V and J ends were trimmed by 3 bases and 4 bases, with 18 bases remaining between them. The germline V gene encodes CDR1 SGHAT and CDR2 FQNNGV. The method was immunoSEQ multiplex PCR; TCRdb's version includes in-frame clones alone and lacks a portion of them. Seen here are 60,000 to 75,000 clones, 70% to 90% observed once, and the top ten hold under 0.85%. Notes on this clone: Its matching antigen is unknown.

The timepoints at which blood was sampled were baseline, cycle 4 day 1, and cycle 7 day 1. The specimen was CD4+ or CD8+ T cells sorted from blood, collected in a trial of the OX40 agonist ivuxolimab. The rearrangement links TRBV11-2 to TRBJ1-2, with D perhaps matching TRBD1 (5 bases). This sequence originates from an adult with an advanced solid tumor such as melanoma, head and neck, liver or kidney cancer. The CDR3 sequence is CASSFGATVTFYGYTF. CDR3 bases: TGTGCCAGCAGCTTCGGGGCGACAGTGACGTTCTATGGCTACACCTTC.